Sequencing of this T cell receptor beta chain was carried out in a study of OX40 agonist ivuxolimab in advanced cancers. Regarding the complete study: Ivuxolimab was an agonistic, fully human IgG2 monoclonal antibody directed against OX40 (CD134), a costimulatory receptor. Intravenous ivuxolimab was administered to patients every 2 weeks at six dose levels: 0.01, 0.1, 0.3, 1.5, 3 and 10 mg/kg. Of the 50 or so patients in dose escalation, approximately 20 had hepatocellular carcinoma, about 15 had melanoma, 9 had renal cell carcinoma and 9 had head and neck cancer. In the dose-escalation cohort, approximately 82% of patients were male, and the mean age was around 65 years with a range of 23 to 79. Prior anti-PD-1, anti-PD-L1 or anti-CTLA-4 therapy was permitted, and checkpoint inhibitors had been received by about 44% of dose-escalation patients. Partial responses were achieved by three dose-escalation patients, of whom one had hepatocellular carcinoma and two had cutaneous melanoma. The point of sequencing TCRbeta in the periphery was to test whether ivuxolimab changed TCR sequence diversity and drove clonal T-cell expansion. The paper covers the monotherapy dose-escalation part of the phase I ivuxolimab trial, which included N ≈ 50 patients.

The full study reports these points: Low levels of normalized T-cell clonal expansion were also shown by some nonresponding patients. The antigen specificity of the peripheral T cells that underwent clonal expansion was not determined. At doses of 0.1 to 3.0 mg/kg, clonal expansion of both CD4+ and CD8+ T cells in blood was seen between baseline and week 6. After ivuxolimab, CD8+ T cells had more expanded clones than CD4+ T cells on average. In the 0.1-3.0 mg/kg groups, partial responders were among the patients with the lowest normalized peripheral clonal expansion, particularly in CD8+ T cells.

Patients with autoimmune disease history or receiving systemic immunosuppression were excluded from the trial. Peripheral blood for TCR sequencing was collected from all dose cohorts at baseline, on cycle 4 day 1, and on cycle 7 day 1. Samples were obtained from an open-label, multicenter, first-in-human phase I dose-escalation trial of ivuxolimab. Adults with locally advanced or metastatic melanoma, renal cell carcinoma, hepatocellular carcinoma or head and neck squamous cell carcinoma were enrolled in the trial. Before TCR sequencing, CD4+ T cells and CD8+ T cells were sorted from peripheral blood as separate populations. Genomic DNA was extracted from sorted cells for sequencing of the TCRbeta CDR3 region. The immunoSEQ Assay was used for sequencing of TCRbeta CDR3 regions. Not all clones reach the TCRdb copy of this immuneACCESS table, which keeps in-frame sequences only. Checked studies attribute under half of the gap to unresolved V genes and leave the rest unexplained. Counted in this sample were fewer than 45,000 clones; 74% of them appeared once. The biggest ten clones account for roughly 18% of the sample.

Regarding this clone: It lacks a known antigen. Base qualities are not at hand, and no much larger clone is one base apart.

The CDR3 starts with the cysteine, ends with the phenylalanine, and has 15 residues. Kept here is only the CDR3 DNA, which spans 45 bases and is read in frame from base 1. The germline V gene gives CDR1 as SGHRS and CDR2 as YFSETQ. Trimming takes 7 bases from V and 3 bases from J, and the germline ends sit 16 bases apart. The sequence was obtained from an adult with an advanced solid tumor such as melanoma, head and neck, liver or kidney cancer. The input for sequencing was CD4+ or CD8+ T cells sorted from blood, taken in a trial of the OX40 agonist ivuxolimab. This sequence uses TRBV5-1 and TRBJ2-2; perhaps TRBD2 is the D gene, with 5 bases matching. The CDR3 region: CASGLAAGDTGELFF. The DNA sequence reads TGCGCCAGCGGCCTCGCTGCGGGCGACACCGGGGAGCTGTTTTTT.